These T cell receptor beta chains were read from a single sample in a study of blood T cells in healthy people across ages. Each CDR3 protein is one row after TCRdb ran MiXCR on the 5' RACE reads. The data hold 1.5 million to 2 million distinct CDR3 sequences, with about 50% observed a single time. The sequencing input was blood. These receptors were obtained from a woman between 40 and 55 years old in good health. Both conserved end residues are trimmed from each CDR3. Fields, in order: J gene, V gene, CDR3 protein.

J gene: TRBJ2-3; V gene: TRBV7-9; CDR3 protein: ASRPVGTDTQY
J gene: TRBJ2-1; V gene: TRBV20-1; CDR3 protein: SARVGAHRSYNEQF
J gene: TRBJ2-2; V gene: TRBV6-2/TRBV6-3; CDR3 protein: ASKFNSLRASTGELF
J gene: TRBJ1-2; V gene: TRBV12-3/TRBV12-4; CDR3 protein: ASSLLNREENYGYT
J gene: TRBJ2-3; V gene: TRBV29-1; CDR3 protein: SVPGTSGGSDTQY
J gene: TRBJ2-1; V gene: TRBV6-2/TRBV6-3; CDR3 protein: ASSYLRVNEQF
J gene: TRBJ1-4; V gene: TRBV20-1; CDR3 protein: GARSPGPGQLF
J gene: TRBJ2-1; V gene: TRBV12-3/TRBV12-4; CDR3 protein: ASSARPGGANEQF
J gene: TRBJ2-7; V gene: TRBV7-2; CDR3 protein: ASSLEVGPVYEQY
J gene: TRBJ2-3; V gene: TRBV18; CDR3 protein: ASSSTSGGTDTQY
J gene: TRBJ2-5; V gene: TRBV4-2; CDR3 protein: ASSQEARGRQTQY
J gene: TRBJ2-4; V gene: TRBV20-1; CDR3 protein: SAGHPGVQY
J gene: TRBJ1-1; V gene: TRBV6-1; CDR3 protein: ASSEGEGGLNTEAF
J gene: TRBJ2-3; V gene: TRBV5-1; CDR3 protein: ASSFTAGGSDTQY